This T cell receptor (beta chain) was identified in a study of blood T cells in healthy people across ages. General study results and limits: The percentage of naive T cells correlated strongly with TCR beta diversity. Observed TCR beta diversity per million T cells went down as age went up. This fall followed a roughly linear course with age.

This CDR3 has 13 residues. The V gene lost 5 bases and the J gene lost 3 bases, with 10 bases spanning the gap. Germline V gene sequence: CDR1 SEHNR, CDR2 FQNEAQ (reference sequence). The study recruited healthy Caucasian donors from Russia who were aged about 6 to 95. In regard to this clonotype: What it binds is unknown.

For the second PCR, which ran for 7 to 11 cycles, a sample-barcoded 5' primer and a J-beta primer mix were used. TCRdb processed the 5' RACE reads anew with MiXCR; each CDR3 protein has one entry. Counted here are about 1.5 million distinct CDR3 sequences, roughly 43% occurring once; the ten biggest clones make up about 4%. The gene calls are TRBV7-9 and TRBJ1-2; perhaps TRBD1 as D (6 bases). Specimen: blood. The TCR comes from a woman between 18 and 29 years old in good health. The CDR3 DNA reads as TGTGCCAGCAGCACACAGGGTGACTATGGCTACACCTTC. Protein product: CASSTQGDYGYTF.